The clone carrying this T cell receptor beta chain was seen a few times. This sample is part of a study of shared clonotypes between healthy human individuals. V shed 4 bases, J shed 4 bases, and the junction held 3 bases outside the gene matches. From germline, CDR1 is SGHVS and CDR2 FNYEAQ. The CDR3 totals 13 residues. Generated by immunoSEQ multiplex PCR, the TCRdb table keeps only in-frame clones and is missing some. Of 950,000 to 1,200,000 clones in the sample, about 72% were seen once. Sample: memory CD4+ T cells from PBMCs. The subset denotes: CD45RA-negative fraction. The rearrangement joins TRBV7-6 to TRBJ2-7; 8 bases are shared with TRBD1. The sequence derives from a man younger than 35 in good health. Some clones in this sample may be carry-over from other donors' samples. The CDR3 nucleotides are TGTGCCAGCAGCTCCGGGACAGGTTACGAGCAGTACTTC. Translation: CASSSGTGYEQYF.